Listed here are 4 T cell receptor beta chains from one sample, sequenced in a study of glioma-infiltrating T cells after dendritic cell vaccination (dated by TCRdb to about 2016). Receptor amplification or capture employed the immunoSEQ multiplex PCR assay. The immuneACCESS repertoire file appears here via TCRdb, limited to in-frame rearrangements. These files lack a portion of the clones; in checked studies, under half of the deficit traces to unresolved V genes, and the cause of the others is not known. For this sample the table gives 50,000 to 55,000 clones, of which approximately 89% were detected only once. The biggest ten clones account for approximately 5.3% of the sample. Interpreted using the paper, the time point label stands for: after dendritic cell vaccination, including at tumor progression/relapse. Source: blood, taken after dendritic cell vaccination. The receptors originated from a human donor with glioblastoma.

This clone was recorded once. The gene calls are TRBV7-9 and TRBJ2-5, with TRBD1 as a possible D gene (6 bases). The CDR3 consists of 17 residues. Trimming took off 1 base at V and 5 bases at J, with 20 bases between the two ends. CDR1 is SEHNR and CDR2 is FQNEAQ in the germline V gene (reference sequence). CDR3 in amino acids: CASSLVRTVKSGETQYF. CDR3 coding DNA: TGTGCCAGCAGCTTAGTTAGGACAGTAAAATCGGGGGAGACCCAGTACTTC.

The rearrangement links TRBV6-5 to TRBJ1-1; unclear D gene. CDR3 length: 14 residues. CDR1 and CDR2 from the germline V gene are MNHEY and SVGAGI. V lost 2 bases and J 11 bases, leaving 18 bases between the germline ends. CDR3 region: CASSYLPGISRAFF. The CDR3 nucleotides read TGTGCCAGCAGTTACCTCCCGGGTATCAGTAGGGCTTTCTTT.

This rearrangement joins TRBV2 to TRBJ2-1, with 7 bases that match TRBD1. From germline, CDR1 is SNHLY and CDR2 FYNNEI. V shed 4 bases and J 7 bases; nucleotides not matched to a gene: 10. The length of the CDR3 is 15 residues. CDR3 region: CASSVDRVPLNEQFF. The CDR3 nucleotides are TGTGCCAGCAGTGTTGACAGGGTCCCCTTGAATGAGCAGTTCTTC.

This clone was observed a single time. This chain uses TRBV28 with TRBJ1-2, with 10 nucleotides matching TRBD1. This CDR3 has 14 amino acids. Unmatched junction bases numbered 7, after V lost 4 bases and J lost 8 bases. Germline V lookup: CDR1 MDHEN, CDR2 SYDVKM. The CDR3 DNA follows: TGTGCCAGCAGTTCCCAATGGACAGGGGGAGGCTACACCTTC. It codes for CASSSQWTGGGYTF.